A selection of T cell receptor beta chains follows, all from one sample in a study of graft-versus-host responses after intestinal transplantation. Their specific antigens are unknown. Profiled with immunoSEQ multiplex PCR; TCRdb holds only in-frame clones, not every one. The table has roughly 50,000 clones, around 90% seen once. The sequencing here drew on unstimulated CD4+ T cells sorted from spleen or lymph node cells, taken before transplant. All receptors come from a human donor who was the organ donor for an intestinal transplant. The CDR3 runs from the conserved cysteine through the conserved F or W. A D gene is named only where the DNA matches it firmly. Clone size is stated in some rows and not others, as once, few, many or a class when expanded.

j_gene | len | abundance | d_gene | v_gene | CDR3nt | CDR3aa
TRBJ2-1 | 13 | NA | TRBD1 | TRBV30 | TGTGCCGGCGGGACAGGGGGTGACAATGAGCAGTTCTTC | CAGGTGGDNEQFF
TRBJ2-3 | 13 | NA | TRBD1 | TRBV27 | TGTGCCAGCAGTTTACAGGGGGCAGATACGCAGTATTTT | CASSLQGADTQYF
TRBJ1-2 | 12 | NA | NA | TRBV27 | TGTGCCAGCAGTCCTTTTTTTGGAGGCTACACCTTC | CASSPFFGGYTF
TRBJ2-7 | 16 | NA | NA | TRBV15 | TGTGCCACCAGCAGAGATCTAACTAGCACCCCTTACGAGCAGTACTTC | CATSRDLTSTPYEQYF
TRBJ1-4 | 15 | NA | TRBD1 | TRBV25-1 | TGTGCCAGCAGTTCGGTAGACAGGGCAAGAGAAAAACTGTTTTTT | CASSSVDRAREKLFF
TRBJ2-1 | 11 | NA | NA | TRBV7-2 | TGTGCCAGCAGCAGGTACAATGAGCAGTTCTTC | CASSRYNEQFF
TRBJ2-1 | 18 | NA | NA | TRBV4-1 | TGCGCCAGCAGCCAAGCGCTCTTCACTAGCTGGGTTGACAATGAGCAGTTCTTC | CASSQALFTSWVDNEQFF
TRBJ2-6 | 18 | NA | TRBD1 | TRBV28 | TGTGCCAGCAGTTCTGGGGGCAGGGGGATTTCTGGGGCCAACGTCCTGACTTTC | CASSSGGRGISGANVLTF
TRBJ2-5 | 13 | NA | TRBD1 | TRBV30 | TGTGCCTGGGAGGCAGGGGGAACGGAGACCCAGTACTTC | CAWEAGGTETQYF
TRBJ2-5 | 13 | NA | NA | TRBV4-2 | TGTGCCAGCAGCCAAGAACTCCAAGAGACCCAGTACTTC | CASSQELQETQYF
TRBJ2-3 | 16 | NA | TRBD2 | TRBV6-5 | TGTGCCAGCAGTTACAGCGGGAGAATAGGCACAGATACGCAGTATTTT | CASSYSGRIGTDTQYF
TRBJ2-7 | 13 | NA | NA | TRBV6-5 | TGTGCCAGCACTAGGGGACCGCCCTACGAGCAGTACTTC | CASTRGPPYEQYF
TRBJ2-3 | 14 | NA | NA | TRBV15 | TGTGCCACCAGCAGAGCCCTGGGCACAGATACGCAGTATTTT | CATSRALGTDTQYF
TRBJ2-3 | 16 | NA | NA | TRBV7-2 | TGTGCCAGCAGCGCCCGGACGCCCGCTAGCACAGATACGCAGTATTTT | CASSARTPASTDTQYF
TRBJ2-1 | 15 | NA | TRBD1 | TRBV19 | TGTGCCAGTAGTATAAACAGGGGAGCCTACAATGAGCAGTTCTTC | CASSINRGAYNEQFF
TRBJ2-1 | 15 | NA | NA | TRBV7-6 | TGTGCCAGCAGCCCGGGTAGGAACTCCTACAATGAGCAGTTCTTC | CASSPGRNSYNEQFF
TRBJ2-2 | 19 | once | TRBD2 | TRBV5-3 | TGTGCCAGAAGCCTACGACTAGCGGGAGGGCCAGGAATGACCGGGGAGCTGTTTTTT | CARSLRLAGGPGMTGELFF
TRBJ2-1 | 16 | NA | TRBD2 | TRBV19 | TGTGCCAGTAGTATAGTTGGCGGGAGCTCCTACAATGAGCAGTTCTTC | CASSIVGGSSYNEQFF
TRBJ1-2 | 16 | once | NA | TRBV7-2 | TGTGCCAGCAGCTTAGATTCGTTACACCGGAACTATGGCTACACCTTC | CASSLDSLHRNYGYTF
TRBJ2-3 | 16 | NA | NA | TRBV7-8 | TGTGCCAGCAGCCCAGTCAGATGGCATTACACAGATACGCAGTATTTT | CASSPVRWHYTDTQYF
TRBJ2-7 | 15 | NA | TRBD2 | TRBV6-1 | TGTGCCAGCAGCCCGGGACTAGCGGGAGCAGACGAGCAGTACTTC | CASSPGLAGADEQYF
TRBJ2-2 | 16 | once | NA | TRBV7-6 | TGTGCCAGCAGCTTAGAATCCGGACCCTACGCCGGGGAGCTGTTTTTT | CASSLESGPYAGELFF
TRBJ2-7 | 16 | NA | TRBD2 | TRBV10-3 | TGTGCCATCAGTGAGCTACTAGCGGGAGCTGCCTACGAGCAGTACTTC | CAISELLAGAAYEQYF